The present T cell receptor (beta chain) was sequenced within a study of cytomegalovirus exposure and HLA in healthy donors (dated by TCRdb to about 2017). About the full investigation: An earlier analysis of several hundred of the donors reported about 250 Gb of sequence data and roughly 100 million unique TCR beta sequences from about 180 million T cells. The T cell repertoires of roughly 660 subjects were profiled by immunosequencing and related to cytomegalovirus serostatus. Because of strong linkage in the cohort, four to six DR-DQ haplotypes were treated as single units for association and clustering. To study patterns of TCR occurrence, a later analysis re-analyzed previously published TCR beta repertoires from around 670 donors and added high-resolution HLA genotyping. The number of donors typed differed by locus, with roughly 620-630 for A, B, C, DRB1 and DQB1, around 560 for DQA1, over 600 for DPA1, and around 460 for DPB1. An earlier analysis of roughly 580 of the donors used high-throughput TCR beta sequencing to judge whether each TCR beta V gene segment behaved as functional or pseudogenic. Both class I and class II loci were covered by HLA typing, at four-digit resolution. In addition to the first cohort of several hundred subjects, a separate validation cohort of over 90 different subjects was used. Donor age, sex, ethnicity and CMV serostatus were compiled alongside the repertoire data. In a later genetic analysis, genome-wide SNP genotypes for about 55% of the roughly 700 donors were used, and that subset was treated as a discovery cohort. Every discovery cohort repertoire had been produced on one sequencing platform. The study aimed to test whether signatures of past pathogen exposure could be identified by cataloging public T cell receptors. Among over 350 genotyped donors of the cohort, an average of approximately 240,000 unique TCR beta nucleotide sequences were sequenced per donor, roughly 18% of them non-productive. The genetic ancestry cluster associated with self-reported Caucasian donors included roughly four fifths of the 398 genotyped donors. Rather than using new phenotypic data, the later analysis identified candidate immune exposures from TCR beta sequences and from how often those sequences occurred across donors. High-throughput TCR immunosequencing, statistical association of individual TCRs with disease status, and machine learning were combined to predict cytomegalovirus infection status. An early release that covered 500 to 800 HLA-typed donors contained 250 to 350 gigabases of sequencing data and tens of millions of unique TCR sequences.

In total, 600 or so healthy bone marrow donors made up the cohort. At the time of sampling, all cohort members were nominally healthy, though unrecorded immune exposures were likely present. The donor was CMV seronegative and belonged to the group of more than 300 seronegative cohort members. Each donor provided a peripheral blood sample, and peripheral blood mononuclear cells were used for TCR beta sequencing. Genomic DNA extraction from the blood cell samples was performed with the Qiagen DNeasy Blood Extraction Kit. Library method: the immunoSEQ multiplex PCR assay. For the multiplex PCR, a mixture combining 60 forward primers for TCR Vbeta segments and 13 reverse primers for TCR Jbeta segments was used. Amplification of the CDR3 region of rearranged TCR beta genes was performed with a multiplex PCR assay on genomic DNA. Amplified TCR beta libraries were sequenced as 87-base-pair reads on the Illumina HiSeq System. Per the original workflow: Across the roughly 700 repertoires, a later analysis counted tens of millions of unique TCR beta chains, 8.5 million to 12 million of which were shared by at least two donors. Raw reads were error-corrected and collapsed into unique sequences by a nearest-neighbor algorithm in which closely related sequences were merged to remove PCR and sequencing errors. Alignment of CDR3 sequences to IMGT reference sequences was used to assign V, D and J gene segments. For a sequence to be retained, a match of at least six nucleotides to both a V gene segment and a J gene segment was required. Rearrangements were called productive when the CDR3 lacked stop codons and stayed in frame with V and J; all others were non-productive. CDR3 was defined by IMGT convention, running from the second conserved V-encoded cysteine to the conserved J-encoded phenylalanine. The earlier analysis of 450 to 750 of the donors excluded any sequence lacking an unambiguous match to a single V gene segment. An earlier analysis of a few hundred of the donors called V segments functional above 56.7% productive rearrangements and segregating when the between-donor standard deviation exceeded 5%. To diagnose cytomegalovirus status from the catalog of TCR beta chain sequences, a statistical classification framework was built. V and J gene assignment, in a later analysis, came from comparing TCR nucleotide sequences with IMGT/GENE-DB human TR gene sequences. In a later analysis, CDR3 sequences and most-parsimonious VDJ recombination scenarios were assigned using the TCRdist pipeline. In a later analysis, every TCR beta chain was defined by the combination of its CDR3 amino acid sequence and its V-gene family, and reads without a unique V-gene family were dropped. In a later analysis, 450 to 600 highly shared, low-generation-probability nucleotide sequences were removed to address suspected cross-contamination and a sequencing artifact. A later analysis calculated a clonal expansion index for each public chain from normalized within-repertoire ranks of inferred template counts. In a later analysis, generation probabilities were computed with a VDJ recombination model fitted to out-of-frame rearrangements, and the resulting probabilities were checked against IGoR. In a later analysis, TCR-TCR, TCR-HLA and TCR-CMV co-occurrence was scored with hypergeometric tests, and a repertoire-size bias correction was applied to TCR pairs. To estimate false discovery rates, a later analysis permuted the HLA or CMV assignments 20 times. In a later analysis, co-occurring TCRs were grouped with DBSCAN, and TCRdist sequence similarity was added when clustering was performed within HLA-allele-positive subsets. Co-occurrence clustering excluded repertoires with fewer than 30,000 or more than 120,000 public chains, plus five with anomalous nucleotide sharing. The immuneACCESS repertoire file appears here via TCRdb, limited to in-frame rearrangements. These files lack a portion of the clones; in checked studies, under half of the deficit traces to unresolved V genes, and the cause of the others is not known. V and J calls and clone size are given by that table; D and trimming were obtained from the DNA. Per the sample table, the count is 41,000 or so clones. Roughly 6% of the sample is taken by the ten largest.

Trimming at the junction amounts to 2 bases on V and 0 bases on J, and the germline ends lie 6 bases apart. The cysteine opens and the phenylalanine closes a CDR3 of 14 amino acids. Only the CDR3 part of the read is kept: 42 bases, read in frame from the first base. The germline V gene encodes CDR1 LGHNA and CDR2 YNFKEQ. To note about this clone: Which antigen it targets is not known. The sample has other DNA sequences that encode this CDR3 too.

Findings and caveats that apply to the study as a whole: A further reported finding was that TCR beta sequences accurately predicted the HLA-A and HLA-B alleles for most subjects in the first cohort. Broadly in line with IMGT annotations, most TCR beta V segments showed up in productive rearrangements about 90% or about 30% of the time in an earlier analysis of 587 of the donors. In a later analysis, HLA-associated TCR beta chains were found to be more clonally expanded and to have lower generation probabilities than equally common non-associated chains. The 87-base-pair reads could not distinguish some IMGT-functional V segments, including TRBV6-2 and TRBV6-3, so those segments were excluded. Several of the top co-occurrence clusters appeared to be linked to parvovirus B19, influenza, CMV and Epstein-Barr virus, according to a later analysis. A later genetic analysis associated a missense DCLRE1C variant with V-gene and J-gene trimming of TCR beta chains, and an independent cohort replicated the association. Specific HLA alleles were associated with 15,000 to 20,000 TCR beta sequences at a false discovery rate of 0.05 in a later analysis. In a later analysis, TCR association rates were found to vary across HLA loci, with the most associated TCRs seen for DRB1 alleles and the fewest for HLA-C alleles. The classifier was reported to diagnose cytomegalovirus status with high specificity and sensitivity in both the original and validation cohorts. The earlier analysis of 587 of the donors excluded about 16 rarely observed V segments, including chromosome 9 orphons, because counts were too low. The presence/absence analyses assumed that sequencing depth was roughly uniform across donors, and that assumption may not be true. Because HLA typing was unavailable for some donors at each locus, only the typed subset was used in association tests. In the study, 150 to 200 TCR beta chains were listed as associated with cytomegalovirus. The sequencing pipeline was judged likely to have produced a cluster of highly shared sequence variants as a technical artifact. According to a later analysis, most CMV-associated TCR beta chains appeared to be HLA-restricted, and the HLA associations seemed to be driven largely by CMV exposure. It was suggested by the authors that the approach could potentially be generalized to other disease states and immunological phenotypes. When HLA alleles, especially DR and DQ, strongly co-occurred, attributing TCR associations to individual alleles was difficult. A few of the identified cytomegalovirus-associated TCR beta chains were confirmed in vitro to be specific for cytomegalovirus antigens. CMV serostatus was the only immune exposure information available for the cohort. Most TCR sequences were observed very rarely across donors, whereas some public TCRs were present in many individuals. The cohort was sequenced for TCR beta chains only, and without alpha or paired-chain data the features that could be detected were limited. Linkage disequilibrium might explain the correlated functional status among segregating V segments, but an unknown experimental factor could not be excluded. A later genetic analysis reported fewer N-insertions in productive TCRs among donors in an Asian-associated ancestry cluster than the roughly 640-donor mean.

This TCR was sampled from a man aged 25-40 years in good health and CMV-seronegative. The receptor chain draws on TRBV4-2 and TRBJ2-3; the D gene cannot be named for sure. The specimen sequenced was PBMCs. The DNA sequence reads TGTGCCAGCAGCCAAAGTGGCAGCACAGATACGCAGTATTTT. It specifies CASSQSGSTDTQYF.